The following is a T cell receptor beta chain sequence with its context. This clonotype was seen repeatedly, ten times or more. No cognate antigen has been identified for it. No base qualities exist here, and no much larger clone lies one base off it. From the second PCR step on, the TCR alpha and beta chain libraries were amplified in separate reactions. The CMV status of each donor was determined by measuring IFNgamma production from CD4+ T cells after fresh PBMCs had been stimulated overnight with CMV viral lysate. CD4 T cells were positively selected using Miltenyi beads, after which CD8 T cells were positively selected from the CD4-negative fraction. Cells stained for CD3, CD4, CD8, CD45RA, CD27 and a live/dead dye were sorted on a BD Aria II into four subsets by CD45RA and CD27. Blood was obtained from three healthy volunteers, and the blood from each volunteer was fractionated into CD4 and CD8 T cells and subsequently into four differentiation subsets. Approximately 110 ml of peripheral blood was taken from each donor, and PBMC were separated by density-gradient centrifugation on Ficoll-Paque PLUS. The sorted cells were lysed in RLT buffer, after which RNA was extracted using a Qiagen RNeasy kit and kept at -80 degrees C.

Taken from cysteine to phenylalanine, the CDR3 has 15 residues. The DNA shown is the 45-base CDR3, in frame from base 1. V lost 0 bases and J lost 4 bases; the stretch between them is 16 bases long. Sequences DFQATT (CDR1) and SNEGSKA (CDR2) are obtained from the germline V gene (reference sequence). The data stem from a study of naive and memory T cell subsets (dated by TCRdb to the late 2010s). With regard to the full study: Sorted naive and memory T cell subsets from peripheral blood were analyzed in the study using a UMI-based, open-source pipeline for TCR alpha and beta sequencing. The functional CMV T cell responses agreed completely with IgG serology results. RNA was DNase-treated and reverse transcribed with TCR constant-region primers, mostly using SuperScript III.

Here is what the overall study found, with its caveats: TCR abundance followed a power law whose exponent differed between naive and memory subsets but was consistent across the three individuals. Each clonotype was defined as a single alpha or beta chain sequence rather than as a paired alpha/beta receptor. RNA-based TCR counts may be influenced by expression changes linked to T cell activation and differentiation. A few larger clonotypes were found in naive repertoires, especially CD8, and these larger clonotypes were possibly memory cells re-expressing CD45RA. The repertoire findings for the naive and memory subsets could not be validated, as no ground truth was available. In both CD4 and CD8 cells, a rise in Gini index and a fall in Shannon and inverse Simpson diversity were observed from naive through CM, EM and EMRA. Once error correction was done, more than 90% of naive TCR sequences showed up just once, which made the naive abundance distributions much steeper than those of the memory subsets.

Library preparation used UMI-ligation and nested PCR. An equimolar mix of two oligonucleotides covering both TRBC1 and TRBC2 was used as the beta constant-region primer. The ligated cDNA went through four rounds of PCR with nested alpha and beta constant-region primers together with the SP2 primer. T4 RNA ligase 1 ligated a single-stranded oligonucleotide carrying the SP2 primer and a 12-nucleotide UMI to the cDNA 3' end. Incubation of the ligation reaction lasted about 18-24 hours at 16 degrees C. To avoid over-amplification, PCR2 was usually performed as a SYBR Green qPCR and halted once a predetermined threshold was reached. Every purification after the first one was done using Agencourt AMPure XP magnetic beads. Libraries were quantified by Qubit and checked on a TapeStation, with a main peak expected near 650 bp. Sequencing of the pooled libraries was done on an Illumina MiSeq using v2 2x251 paired-end kits, which typically yielded about 0.85-2 million reads per sample. Each sample's library went into the pool at approximately 4 nM, and 5-7% PhiX was added to help with cluster recognition. As for the authors' bioinformatics: V and J genes were assigned to Demultiplexor-processed FASTQ reads by Decombinator through tag matching, with a single base-pair mismatch being allowed. Collapsinator relied on UMIs to fix sequencing errors as well as frequency errors caused by PCR heterogeneity. CDR3Translator translated TCRs and extracted CDR3s from the conserved cysteine to the FGXG phenylalanine, flagging non-productive sequences. Gini, Shannon entropy and inverse Simpson indices were computed after subsampling the repertoires to the same number of UMI-defined TCRs. Clonotype abundance distributions were fitted to a power law by maximum likelihood within the linear range. On one naive CD8 sample, the pipeline and MIGEC gave similar UMI counts, unique TCR numbers and clonal distributions. In one analysis, naive TCRs also found in any memory subset of the same donor were removed from the naive repertoire. Repertoires were searched for around 8,000 CMV-associated CDR3 sequences compiled from VDJdb and a published dataset. TCRdb passed the public sequencing reads through fastp at Q25 and MiXCR, retaining productive beta sequences. When rows share a CDR3 protein, they turn into one entry using the most common DNA and genes. TCRdb, not the original authors, processed these V and J calls. A total of some 83,000 distinct CDR3 sequences appear in this sample, over 8.5% of them only once. The ten largest clones add up to 1.2% of the sample.

Sequenced: naive CD8+ T cells from blood. The cell subset or site label on this specimen signifies: naive T cells, CD45RA high CD27+. The receptor comes from a human donor in good health. The chain is made from TRBV20-1 and TRBJ2-7; confidence is insufficient to name the D gene. CDR3 protein: CSARDPASSPYEQYF. The DNA is as follows: TGCAGTGCTAGAGACCCGGCTTCCTCCCCGTACGAGCAGTACTTC.